Below, one T cell receptor beta chain is given with its context. As yet, its antigen is unknown. The data are from a study of T-cell memory formation after mild COVID-19. Across the study: TCR clusters mostly belonged to single donors.

Findings and caveats of the study: Largely, contracting CD4+ clones fell within CM and EM, and contracting CD8+ clones within EMRA.

Trimming took off 7 bases at V and 6 bases at J, with 12 bases between the two ends. CDR3 length: 12 amino acids. TCRdb analysed the 5' RACE reads with MiXCR anew, one entry per CDR3 protein. The sample records approximately 190,000 distinct CDR3 sequences, approximately 20% being singletons. This TCR was recovered from an adult woman who had mild COVID-19 (a few samples of this study predate the infection). Cell type and time point are not known. The chain couples TRBV12-3 or TRBV12-4 to TRBJ1-1; TRBD1 might be the D (6 bases). The sample consisted of PBMCs or a T cell subset sorted from them (not recorded which). The CDR3 region has the DNA TGTGCCAGCATCGCAGGGGTGGCTGAAGCTTTCTTT. This sequence encodes CASIAGVAEAFF.